This is a list of T cell receptor beta chains from one sample in a study of cytomegalovirus exposure and HLA in healthy donors. Data came from immunoSEQ multiplex PCR; TCRdb stores just in-frame clones and leaves some out. The repertoire has some 190,000 clones, around nine tenths of them found once; the top ten carry 7.2%. Sequencing was performed on PBMCs. The receptor set was obtained from a man aged 25-40 years in good health and CMV-seropositive. Both conserved end residues are part of each CDR3. A D gene is named only where the DNA matches it firmly. Part of the rows lack a size; the others show once, few, many or a class for expanded clones.

d_call	cdr3_length	v_call	clone_size	j_call	cdr3_nt	cdr3_aa
TRBD2	13	TRBV2	few	TRBJ2-7	TGTGCCAGCGGAAGGACTAGCGGCTACGAGCAGTACTTC	CASGRTSGYEQYF
TRBD2	17	TRBV14	-	TRBJ2-3	TGTGCCAGCAGTTACGATTACCGGACTAGCGGGACGGATACGCAGTATTTT	CASSYDYRTSGTDTQYF
-	15	TRBV28	-	TRBJ1-4	TGTGCCAGCAGTCCCGGGTCTGAGGGACTAGAAAAACTGTTTTTT	CASSPGSEGLEKLFF
TRBD1	18	TRBV18	-	TRBJ1-5	TGTGCCAGCTCTATAACGGGCCAGGGGGCGCGTAGCAATCAGCCCCAGCATTTT	CASSITGQGARSNQPQHF
-	15	TRBV14	-	TRBJ2-1	TGTGCCAGCAGTGGTTTGCGGGTTACCTACAATGAGCAGTTCTTC	CASSGLRVTYNEQFF
-	10	TRBV20-1	-	TRBJ1-1	TGCAGTGCTCGGACACCTGAAGCTTTCTTT	CSARTPEAFF
TRBD1	14	TRBV18	-	TRBJ1-1	TGTGCCAGCTCGGCGACAGGGGACGACACTGAAGCTTTCTTT	CASSATGDDTEAFF
-	13	TRBV27	once	TRBJ2-3	TGTGCCAGCAGAACTCTAGCCGGAGATACGCAGTATTTT	CASRTLAGDTQYF
-	15	TRBV7-2	-	TRBJ2-3	TGTGCCAGCAGCTTAACGGCTAGCAACACAGATACGCAGTATTTT	CASSLTASNTDTQYF
TRBD1	18	TRBV9	-	TRBJ2-6	TGTGCCAGCACCGTCTGGGACAGCCGTCCGTCTGGGGCCAACGTCCTGACTTTC	CASTVWDSRPSGANVLTF
-	12	TRBV6-5	-	TRBJ1-1	TGTGCCAGCAGTTACTCCGGCAGTGTCGCTTTCTTT	CASSYSGSVAFF
-	14	TRBV7-2	-	TRBJ2-7	TGTGCCAGCAGCCCCTATTCGGGGCCCTACGAGCAGTACTTC	CASSPYSGPYEQYF
-	16	TRBV30	-	TRBJ2-6	TGTGCCGGGCGTATCCCCCCAAGCACTGGGGCCAACGTCCTGACTTTC	CAGRIPPSTGANVLTF
-	16	TRBV28	few	TRBJ2-1	TGTGCCAGCAGTTTGCTTCGGGAGATTGATGTCGATGAGCAGTTCTTC	CASSLLREIDVDEQFF
-	14	TRBV29-1	-	TRBJ1-3	TGCAGCGTCAAATACAGGTCCTCTGGAAACACCATATATTTT	CSVKYRSSGNTIYF
-	12	TRBV25-1	-	TRBJ1-1	TGTGCCAGTGTCAGTATGAACACTGAAGCTTTCTTT	CASVSMNTEAFF
-	13	TRBV5-4	-	TRBJ1-1	TGTGCCAGCAGCTACCGGGCCAACACTGAAGCTTTCTTT	CASSYRANTEAFF
-	16	TRBV7-2	-	TRBJ1-3	TGTGCCAGCAGCCCGGGACAACTCCAATCTGGAAACACCATATATTTT	CASSPGQLQSGNTIYF
-	15	TRBV9	-	TRBJ1-5	TGTGCCAGCACGCATGAGGGGCGTTGGAATCAGCCCCAGCATTTT	CASTHEGRWNQPQHF
-	17	TRBV5-8	once	TRBJ1-1	TGTGCCAGCAGCTTGCTCTATGAAGTCTTGGGGGCCACTGAAGCTTTCTTT	CASSLLYEVLGATEAFF
-	14	TRBV2	few	TRBJ1-2	TGTGCCAGCAGGAATAAGGGGGGGTTTGATGGCTACACCTTC	CASRNKGGFDGYTF
-	14	TRBV7-2	-	TRBJ1-4	TGTGCCAGCAGCTTAGGGGGTGCTAATGAAAAACTGTTTTTT	CASSLGGANEKLFF
TRBD2	15	TRBV9	-	TRBJ2-5	TGTGCCAGCAGCGTAGGGGAGGGAAGCCCAGAGACCCAGTACTTC	CASSVGEGSPETQYF
TRBD2	13	TRBV5-5	-	TRBJ2-2	TGTGCCAGCAGCTTACTAGCGTCCGGGGAGCTGTTTTTT	CASSLLASGELFF
-	17	TRBV5-1	-	TRBJ2-1	TGCGCCAGCAGCTTGGTTCGCGGGTCGAGCTCCTACAATGAGCAGTTCTTC	CASSLVRGSSSYNEQFF
-	12	TRBV29-1	once	TRBJ2-5	TGCAGCGTTGCGGACGGCCAAGAGACCCAGTACTTC	CSVADGQETQYF
TRBD1	13	TRBV6-1	-	TRBJ1-2	TGTGCCAGCATAGTCGGGACAGACTATGGCTACACCTTC	CASIVGTDYGYTF